One TCR beta chain is described in this entry. The V gene's germline CDR1 is SGHVS and CDR2 FQNEAQ. The V gene end was trimmed by 2 bases and the J gene end by 0 bases; junction bases not matched to a gene: 10. The CDR3 covers 18 residues. This sample is drawn from a study of blood T cell repertoires in COVID-19. On the study more broadly: Whether acute or convalescent, the COVID-19 samples came from the United States, Italy and Spain. T cells, B-cell-depleted T cells, or PBMCs supplied cDNA or gDNA.

Per the study methods: Reference gene primer amplification yielded estimated nucleated cell counts. Clones were read by immunoSEQ multiplex PCR, and TCRdb kept only the in-frame ones, dropping some. V, J and clone size are taken as reported in that table, and D and trimming were inferred from the DNA itself. The table shows some 80,000 clones, with around 83% occurring only once. The sequencing sample was made of peripheral blood. The chain is built from TRBV7-8 and TRBJ2-1; 7 bases line up with TRBD2. The source of this sequence is a woman aged 80 or older in a cohort sampled during active or convalescent COVID-19. The CDR3 region is CASSLLPSGISSYNEQFF. The CDR3, as DNA: TGTGCCAGCAGCTTACTCCCTAGCGGTATTAGCTCCTACAATGAGCAGTTCTTC.